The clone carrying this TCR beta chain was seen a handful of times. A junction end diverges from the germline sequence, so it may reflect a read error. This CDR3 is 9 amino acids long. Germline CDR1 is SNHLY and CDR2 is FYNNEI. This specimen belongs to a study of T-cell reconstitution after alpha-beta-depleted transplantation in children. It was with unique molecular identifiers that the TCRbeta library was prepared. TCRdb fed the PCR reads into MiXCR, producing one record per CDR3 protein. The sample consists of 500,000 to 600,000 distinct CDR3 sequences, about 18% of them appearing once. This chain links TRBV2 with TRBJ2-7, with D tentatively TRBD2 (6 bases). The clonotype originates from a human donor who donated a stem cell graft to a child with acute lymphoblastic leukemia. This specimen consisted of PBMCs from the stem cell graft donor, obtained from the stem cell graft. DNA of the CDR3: TGTGCCAGCGGGGGACTTTTAACCTTC. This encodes CASGGLLTF. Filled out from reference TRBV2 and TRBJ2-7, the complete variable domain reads EPEVTQTPSHQVTQMGQEVILRCVPISNHLYFYWYRQILGQKVEFLVSFYNNEISEKSEIFDDQFSVERPDGSNFTLKIRSTKLEDSAMYFCASGGLLTFGPGTRLTVT.